What follows are 24 T cell receptor beta chains derived from one specimen sequenced in a study of vaccination effects on CD4 cells after COVID-19. Viral peptide pools were used in the ViraFEST assay to expand antigen-specific CD4+ T cells, and sequencing came afterward. Cells that had been cultured for 10 days were the source of isolated CD4+ T cells. According to the study, vaccine recipients showed no prior SARS-CoV-2 infection and negative nucleocapsid antibodies. Generated by immunoSEQ multiplex PCR, the TCRdb table keeps only in-frame clones and is missing some. The table includes 20,000 to 25,000 clones, roughly 73% detected once. These TCRs' antigens remain unknown. Sequencing was performed on CD4+ T cells from PBMCs cultured with HCoV-NL63 spike peptides, taken before COVID-19 vaccination. These receptors originate from a human donor who received a COVID-19 vaccine.

J is TRBJ1-2 and V is TRBV29-1; TRBD1 agrees at 8 bases. J gave up 3 bases and V 7 bases, and 10 bases lay outside the gene matches. Germline V lookup: CDR1 SQVTM, CDR2 ANQGSEA. The CDR3 extends over 14 amino acids. CDR3 protein: CSAWGGQEYYGYTF. Written as DNA, the CDR3 is TGCAGCGCCTGGGGGGGACAGGAGTACTATGGCTACACCTTC. Looking up the rest from reference TRBV29-1 and TRBJ1-2 gives the full variable domain: SAVISQKPSRDICQRGTSLTIQCQVDSQVTMMFWYRQQPGQSLTLIATANQGSEATYESGFVIDKFPISRPNLTFSTLTVSNMSPEDSSIYLCSAWGGQEYYGYTFGSGTRLTVV.

The V call is TRBV6-4, the J call TRBJ2-3; TRBD2 agrees at 9 bases. Germline-derived CDR1 and CDR2 are MRHNA and SNTAGT. The V gene end was trimmed by 2 bases and the J gene end by 3 bases; junction bases not matched to a gene: 6. The CDR3 is made up of 16 amino acids. For the CDR3, the DNA is TGTGCCAGCAGTGACATAGCGGGAGATGGGACAGATACGCAGTATTTT. Translated, it gives CASSDIAGDGTDTQYF.

The rearrangement joins TRBV18 to TRBJ1-5; D possibly corresponds to TRBD1 (5 bases). Trimming left V 6 bases short and J 1 base short, with 13 bases between. Germline-derived CDR1 and CDR2 are KGHSH and LQKENI. There are 15 residues in the CDR3. Here the CDR3 DNA reads TGTGCCAGCTCGGTCCATCAGGGCAGCAATCAGCCCCAGCATTTT. Translation gives CASSVHQGSNQPQHF.

Only a few counts were recorded for this clone. The gene calls are TRBV7-2 and TRBJ2-2, with no clear D. Germline CDR1 and CDR2: SGHTA and FQGNSA. The CDR3 loop spans 15 amino acids. V gave up 1 base and J gave up 1 base, with 7 bases separating them. CDR3 loop: CASSLGGGNTGELFF. The DNA of the CDR3 is TGTGCCAGCAGCTTAGGTGGTGGGAACACCGGGGAGCTGTTTTTT. The whole variable domain, filled in from reference TRBV7-2 and TRBJ2-2, reads GAGVSQSPSNKVTEKGKDVELRCDPISGHTALYWYRQSLGQGLEFLIYFQGNSAPDKSGLPSDRFSAERTGGSVSTLTIQRTQQEDSAVYLCASSLGGGNTGELFFGEGSRLTVL.

This chain joins TRBV6-6 and TRBJ2-3; TRBD1 agrees at 8 bases. The junction had 9 bases not matched to a gene; V was cut back by 1 base and J by 6 bases. CDR1 is MNHNY, CDR2 SVGAGI, per germline (reference sequence). The CDR3 totals 16 residues. The CDR3: CASSYFSDRAVDTQYF. For the CDR3, the DNA is TGTGCCAGCAGTTACTTCTCGGACAGGGCGGTTGATACGCAGTATTTT.

This clone has only a few counts. The chain is built from TRBV4-2 and TRBJ1-3; TRBD1 is a possible D gene (6 bases). CDR1 LGHNA and CDR2 YNFKEQ come from the germline V gene. V was pared by 4 bases and J by 6 bases, with 16 bases between. The CDR3 contains 15 residues. CDR3 DNA sequence: TGTGCCAGCAGCCCAGGTCTGGGGGCGGCAAACACCATATATTTT. The encoded protein is CASSPGLGAANTIYF.

The chain carries TRBV7-9 and TRBJ2-3; D not certain. The germline CDR1 and CDR2 sequences are SEHNR and FQNEAQ (reference sequence). The CDR3 runs to 12 residues. V lost 5 bases and J lost 2, with 5 bases in between. The DNA for the CDR3 is TGTGCCAGCAGCCCGGACACAGATACGCAGTATTTT. Its translation: CASSPDTDTQYF.

The V and J genes are TRBV6-1 and TRBJ1-1; unclear D gene. The CDR3 consists of 12 residues. The V gene lost 2 bases and the J gene lost 6 bases, with 7 bases spanning the gap. Per the germline V gene, CDR1 is MNHNS and CDR2 is SASEGT. The DNA for the CDR3 is TGTGCCAGCAGTGAATATCACTCTGAAGCTTTCTTT. The encoded protein is CASSEYHSEAFF.

A word on this clone: Mismatch with germline at one junction end may stem from a read error. The gene calls are TRBV13 and TRBJ2-1; D perhaps matches TRBD1 (5 bases). Germline V lookup: CDR1 PRHDT, CDR2 FYEKMQ (reference sequence). This CDR3 contains 14 residues. CDR3 sequence reads: CASSLEGLANAQFF. The CDR3 DNA reads TGTGCCAGCAGCTTAGAGGGGCTTGCTAATGCGCAGTTCTTC.

This chain connects TRBV4-1 to TRBJ1-3; a weak D match, TRBD1 (6 bases). V dropped 5 bases and J dropped 6 bases, with 17 bases sitting between them. This CDR3 is 15 amino acids long. From germline, CDR1 is MGHRA and CDR2 YSYEKL. CDR3 bases: TGCGCCAGCAGCTTGGTAGGGGGAAAAGAAAACACCATATATTTT. Its translation: CASSLVGGKENTIYF.

The chain recombines TRBV5-6 with TRBJ1-5; unclear D gene. CDR3 length: 17 amino acids. The germline V gene has CDR1 SGHDT and CDR2 YYEEEE. The ends were cut back, 5 bases at V and 0 bases at J, with 18 bases in the middle. CDR3 region: CASSSRTAGYSNQPQHF. The CDR3 bases are TGTGCCAGCAGTTCGAGGACGGCGGGCTATAGCAATCAGCCCCAGCATTTT.

The genes are TRBV11-2 and TRBJ2-6; D might be TRBD1 or TRBD2, each matching 5 bases. CDR1 SGHAT and CDR2 FQNNGV come from the germline V gene. This CDR3 region has 18 residues. Trimming stripped 1 base from V and 1 base from J, with 14 bases between. The CDR3 spells CASSLVGGLKSGANVLTF. The CDR3 DNA reads TGTGCCAGCAGCTTAGTTGGGGGTCTAAAATCTGGGGCCAACGTCCTGACTTTC.

The V call is TRBV5-1, the J call TRBJ1-2; D perhaps matches TRBD1 (6 bases). Per germline, CDR1 SGHRS and CDR2 YFSETQ. V was pared by 5 bases and J by 6 bases, with 14 bases between. The CDR3 sequence is 13 residues long. CDR3 nucleotides: TGCGCCAGCAGACCTGACAGGTACGATGGCTACACCTTC. Encoded protein: CASRPDRYDGYTF.

There are a few counts of this clone. V gene TRBV5-5 combines with J gene TRBJ2-7; perhaps TRBD1 as D (6 bases). Germline V gives CDR1 SGHKS, CDR2 YYEKEE (reference sequence). The CDR3 extends over 13 amino acids. V was pared by 4 bases and J by 4 bases, with 12 bases between. The CDR3 sequence is CASSRLGQYEQYF. The CDR3 bases are TGTGCCAGCAGCCGACTTGGACAGTACGAGCAGTACTTC.

The chain recombines TRBV18 with TRBJ2-7; no clear D. Germline-derived CDR1 and CDR2 are KGHSH and LQKENI. The CDR3 has 13 residues. V lost 1 base to trimming and J lost 0 bases, with 4 bases between them. The CDR3 reads CASSPRGSYEQYF. CDR3 in DNA: TGTGCCAGCTCACCACGCGGCTCCTACGAGCAGTACTTC.

This clone has just one count. The V and J genes are TRBV11-2 and TRBJ2-5; TRBD1 matches 11 bases. Trimming took 5 bases from V and 0 from J; bases not matched to a gene: 5. The CDR3 has 16 residues. Germline CDR1 and CDR2: SGHAT and FQNNGV. The CDR3 loop reads CASSPWTGGDQETQYF. CDR3 nucleotides: TGTGCCAGCAGCCCATGGACAGGGGGCGACCAAGAGACCCAGTACTTC.

This clone was counted once. The chain couples TRBV5-1 to TRBJ1-2, with unresolved D. Germline values: CDR1 SGHRS, CDR2 YFSETQ. V was clipped by 0 bases and J by 1 base, with 4 bases between them. The CDR3 covers 13 residues. This chain's CDR3 is CASSLDGNYGYTF. As DNA, the CDR3 is TGCGCCAGCAGCTTGGACGGTAACTATGGCTACACCTTC.

The chain couples TRBV28 to TRBJ1-2; TRBD1 matches 8 bases. The CDR3 has 13 amino acids. Germline V gives CDR1 MDHEN, CDR2 SYDVKM. The V segment lost 7 bases and the J segment 4 bases; nucleotides outside the gene matches: 5. CDR3 DNA: TGTGCCAGCACCTCCGGGACAGGCTATGGCTACACCTTC. Its translation: CASTSGTGYGYTF.

The chain joins TRBV4-1 to TRBJ2-2; D unclear. Germline values: CDR1 MGHRA, CDR2 YSYEKL. V lost 4 bases, J lost 0 bases, and 9 bases lay in between. The CDR3 contains 15 residues. CDR3 region: CASSPRGANTGELFF. Here the CDR3 DNA reads TGCGCCAGCAGCCCCCGCGGCGCGAACACCGGGGAGCTGTTTTTT.

This clone was seen once. V is TRBV13 and J is TRBJ2-3; the D is unclear. This CDR3 has 14 amino acids. The ends were cut back, 0 bases at V and 3 bases at J, with 7 bases in the middle. Germline lookup yields CDR1 PRHDT and CDR2 FYEKMQ (reference sequence). The CDR3: CASSLGTPTDTQYF. The CDR3 DNA reads TGTGCCAGCAGCTTAGGGACTCCGACAGATACGCAGTATTTT.

The chain couples TRBV28 to TRBJ2-1, with TRBD2 matching 10 bases. Per the germline V gene, CDR1 is MDHEN and CDR2 is SYDVKM. Trimming took 6 bases from V and 5 from J; bases not matched to a gene: 13. CDR3 size: 17 residues. The chain's CDR3 is CASSNTPGTSANNEQFF. The CDR3 coding sequence is TGTGCCAGCAGCAACACCCCCGGGACTAGCGCTAACAATGAGCAGTTCTTC. Drawing the rest from reference TRBV28 and TRBJ2-1, the complete variable domain is DVKVTQSSRYLVKRTGEKVFLECVQDMDHENMFWYRQDPGLGLRLIYFSYDVKMKEKGDIPEGYSVSREKKERFSLILESASTNQTSMYLCASSNTPGTSANNEQFFGPGTRLTVL.

The V call is TRBV11-2, the J call TRBJ1-2, with D possibly matching TRBD1 (6 bases). The CDR3 consists of 14 residues. V was pared by 5 bases and J by 4 bases, with 14 bases between. The germline V gene has CDR1 SGHAT and CDR2 FQNNGV. CDR3 nucleotides: TGTGCCAGCAGCCCGGGCGGGGGGCGCTATGGCTACACCTTC. It specifies CASSPGGGRYGYTF.

The chain employs TRBV19 and TRBJ1-2, with TRBD1 matching 10 bases. Germline V gene sequence: CDR1 LNHDA, CDR2 SQIVND (reference sequence). The junction had 10 bases not matched to a gene; V was cut back by 8 bases and J by 4 bases. The CDR3 spans 15 residues. The CDR3 spells CASGFRDRGGYGYTF. The CDR3 coding sequence is TGTGCCAGTGGATTCCGGGACAGGGGAGGCTATGGCTACACCTTC.

The V call is TRBV19, the J call TRBJ2-5, with TRBD1 identical over 7 bases. V trimming: 7 bases; J trimming: 4 bases; junction bases outside the gene matches: 9. Looked up from germline, CDR1 is LNHDA and CDR2 is SQIVND (reference sequence). CDR3 length: 14 residues. The CDR3 region is CASKSGQPGETQYF. CDR3 in DNA: TGTGCCAGTAAATCGGGACAGCCCGGAGAGACCCAGTACTTC.